This section outlines one T cell receptor beta chain sequence together with its context. Per the study methods: The authors estimated nucleated cell counts from reference gene primer amplification. The protocol was immunoSEQ multiplex PCR, while the TCRdb copy is restricted to in-frame clones and leaves out a portion. For V, J and clone size, that table is used; D and trimming come from the DNA. The repertoire holds approximately 200,000 clones, with about nine tenths as singletons. The entry originates in a study of blood T cell repertoires in COVID-19. Study-level background: T cells, B-cell-depleted T cells, or PBMCs supplied cDNA or gDNA.

CDR3 length equals 13 residues. The V end lost 5 bases, the J end lost 6 bases, and 13 bases lay between the germline ends. V is TRBV12-3 or TRBV12-4 and J is TRBJ1-2, with D possibly TRBD1 on 5 matching bases. The specimen was peripheral blood. This receptor was identified in a man in his forties or fifties with acute or convalescent COVID-19. CDR3 protein: CASSASVGHGYTF. The CDR3 region has the DNA TGTGCCAGCAGTGCGTCGGTGGGGCATGGCTACACCTTC.